A single sample gave rise to the 18 T cell receptor beta chains below, sequenced in a study of OX40 agonist ivuxolimab in advanced cancers. Repertoires were generated with immunoSEQ multiplex PCR, while TCRdb's copy carries only in-frame clones and drops some. The table records about 55,000 clones, 88% of them present only once. The material sequenced was CD4+ or CD8+ T cells sorted from blood, taken in a trial of the OX40 agonist ivuxolimab. The source of these receptors is an adult with an advanced solid tumor such as melanoma, head and neck, liver or kidney cancer.

This chain uses TRBV20-1 with TRBJ2-1; D uncertain. V lost 1 base, J lost 6 bases, and 4 bases lay in between. Germline V gives CDR1 DFQATT, CDR2 SNEGSKA (reference sequence). CDR3 length: 11 residues. Here the CDR3 DNA reads TGCAGTGCTAGAGCGGGCAATGAGCAGTTCTTC. This codes for CSARAGNEQFF.

V and J are TRBV14 and TRBJ1-6; D unresolved. Per the germline V gene, CDR1 is SGHDN and CDR2 is FVKESK. The CDR3 runs 15 residues. V lost 1 base to trimming and J lost 6 bases, with 10 bases between them. CDR3: CASSQAGSFNSPLHF. CDR3 in DNA: TGTGCCAGCAGCCAAGCCGGCAGTTTTAATTCACCCCTCCACTTT.

A single count supports this clone. The CDR3 DNA reads TGTGCCAGCAAATCCCCCCTCGGTGCGTCGAACACTGAAGCTTTCTTT. Translating it yields CASKSPLGASNTEAFF. This rearrangement joins TRBV2 to TRBJ1-1; D not resolved. Per germline, CDR1 SNHLY and CDR2 FYNNEI. Trimming cost V 7 bases and J 1 base, with 19 bases left between them. CDR3 length: 16 residues.

In its sample, this clone was seen once. This chain connects TRBV18 to TRBJ2-3; 8 bases map to TRBD2. Germline values: CDR1 KGHSH, CDR2 LQKENI. The CDR3 consists of 15 residues. Unmatched junction bases numbered 4, after V lost 5 bases and J lost 0 bases. For the CDR3, the DNA is TGTGCCAGCTCAGTGCGGGGGGAGAGCACAGATACGCAGTATTTT. This codes for CASSVRGESTDTQYF.

The V and J genes are TRBV6-1 and TRBJ1-5; 8 nucleotides line up with TRBD1. Germline V CDR1 and CDR2: MNHNS, SASEGT. This CDR3 spans 17 amino acids. V lost 3 bases, J lost 0 bases, and 7 bases stayed unmatched. CDR3 nucleotides: TGTGCCAGCAGTGACAGGGGGCGGATAAATAGCAATCAGCCCCAGCATTTT. This sequence encodes CASSDRGRINSNQPQHF.

The DNA of the CDR3 is TGCGCCAGCAGTGATTTTGACAGGGGGCGGCTCAATGAGCAGTTCTTC. Residues: CASSDFDRGRLNEQFF. The chain employs TRBV10-1 and TRBJ2-1; TRBD1 agrees at 10 bases. Germline CDR1 and CDR2: WNHNN and SYGVQD (reference sequence). Trimming at V came to 3 bases and at J to 6 bases, leaving 8 bases not matched to a gene. The CDR3 runs 16 residues.

CDR3 sequence: CASSLFGVEAFF. Here the CDR3 DNA reads TGTGCCAGCAGTTTATTCGGGGTTGAAGCTTTCTTT. The chain couples TRBV28 to TRBJ1-1; D not certain. V lost 1 base and J 7 bases, leaving 7 bases between the germline ends. Looked up from germline, CDR1 is MDHEN and CDR2 is SYDVKM. The CDR3 runs 12 residues.

This chain links TRBV30 with TRBJ1-3; D gene uncertain. This CDR3 contains 11 residues. The germline gives CDR1 GTSNPN, CDR2 SVGIG (reference sequence). V lost 0 bases, J lost 3 bases, and 0 bases lay in between. The DNA of the CDR3 is TGTGCCTGGAGTGTTGGAAACACCATATATTTT. The encoded protein is CAWSVGNTIYF.

The chain joins TRBV5-1 to TRBJ2-5; TRBD1 matches at 11 bases. The CDR3 is 15 amino acids. V shed 0 bases, J shed 4 bases, and the junction held 2 bases outside the gene matches. The germline CDR1 and CDR2 sequences are SGHRS and YFSETQ. The CDR3 DNA reads TGCGCCAGCAGCTTGGGGACAGGGGGCGGAGAGACCCAGTACTTC. This translates into CASSLGTGGGETQYF.

The chain joins TRBV5-1 to TRBJ2-1, with 11 bases that match TRBD2. Trimming at V came to 4 bases and at J to 7 bases, leaving 7 bases not matched to a gene. Germline CDR1 SGHRS, CDR2 YFSETQ. The CDR3 length is 15 residues. CDR3 DNA sequence: TGCGCCAGCAGCACCGGACTAGCGGGCCGTAATGAGCAGTTCTTC. Protein sequence: CASSTGLAGRNEQFF.

The chain is built from TRBV20-1 and TRBJ2-4, with D possibly called TRBD1 or TRBD2 (5 bases each). The CDR3 runs to 11 residues. V was pared by 4 bases and J by 7 bases, with 8 bases between. Per the germline V gene, CDR1 is DFQATT and CDR2 is SNEGSKA (reference sequence). The CDR3 bases are TGCAGTGCTACCGGGACGAACATTCAGTACTTC. It is translated as CSATGTNIQYF.

The chain combines TRBV5-1 with TRBJ2-1, with 11 nucleotides matching TRBD2. CDR3 length: 14 residues. The germline CDR1 and CDR2 sequences are SGHRS and YFSETQ. After removal of 3 bases from V and 7 bases from J, the junction contained 3 bases not matched to a gene. CDR3 residues: CASSSGLAENEQFF. DNA of the CDR3: TGCGCCAGCAGCTCGGGACTAGCGGAAAATGAGCAGTTCTTC.

The genes are TRBV19 and TRBJ1-5; D gene unclear. Per the germline V gene, CDR1 is LNHDA and CDR2 is SQIVND (reference sequence). This CDR3 is built from 12 residues. Trimming shortened V by 8 bases and J by 0 bases, and 5 bases separated the two germline ends. The chain's CDR3 is CASGDSNQPQHF. CDR3 bases: TGTGCCAGTGGCGATAGCAATCAGCCCCAGCATTTT.

Details on this clone: The same CDR3 arises from other DNA sequences in this sample as well. The rearrangement uses TRBV5-8 and TRBJ2-1; D not resolved. V lost 4 bases and J lost 3, with 14 bases in between. The germline V gene encodes CDR1 SGHTS and CDR2 YDEGEE. This CDR3 has 15 amino acids. The CDR3: CASSALGLYYNEQFF. The CDR3 nucleotides read TGTGCCAGCAGCGCCTTAGGGTTGTACTACAATGAGCAGTTCTTC. The full variable domain, in which reference TRBV5-8 and TRBJ2-1 provide the parts outside the CDR3, is EAGVTQSPTHLIKTRGQQATLRCSPISGHTSVYWYQQALGLGLQFLLWYDEGEERNRGNFPPRFSGRQFPNYSSELNVNALELEDSALYLCASSALGLYYNEQFFGPGTRLTVL.

The V and J genes are TRBV11-2 and TRBJ1-3; D remains unclear. The V gene's germline CDR1 is SGHAT and CDR2 FQNNGV. CDR3 length: 14 residues. Trimming cost V 5 bases and J 3 bases, with 11 bases left between them. For the CDR3, the DNA is TGTGCCAGCAGCCCACGGACGGTTGGAAACACCATATATTTT. Its protein product is CASSPRTVGNTIYF.

The table lists this clone with a few counts. This sequence joins TRBV7-2 and TRBJ1-5; D is unresolved. The CDR3 runs 14 residues. Per the germline V gene, CDR1 is SGHTA and CDR2 is FQGNSA. V shed 5 bases and J shed 4 bases, with 12 bases lying between them. The CDR3 here is CASSTGDINQPQHF. CDR3 nucleotide sequence: TGTGCCAGCAGCACGGGAGACATAAATCAGCCCCAGCATTTT.

The rearrangement joins TRBV5-6 to TRBJ2-7, with 10 nucleotides matching TRBD2. The CDR3 has 16 residues. The V and J ends lost 2 bases and 4 bases, in that order; junction bases with no gene match: 9. CDR1 is SGHDT, CDR2 YYEEEE, per germline. CDR3: CASSFGAGGPSYEQYF. DNA of the CDR3: TGTGCCAGCAGCTTCGGAGCGGGAGGGCCCAGTTACGAGCAGTACTTC.

This clone was detected only once. The chain carries TRBV19 and TRBJ2-3; 7 bases line up with TRBD2. The V gene's germline CDR1 is LNHDA and CDR2 SQIVND (reference sequence). The CDR3 loop spans 13 amino acids. The V gene end was trimmed by 3 bases and the J gene end by 4 bases; junction bases not matched to a gene: 1. CDR3 sequence (DNA): TGTGCCAGTAGTATCGCGGGAGCAGATACGCAGTATTTT. Amino acid sequence: CASSIAGADTQYF.